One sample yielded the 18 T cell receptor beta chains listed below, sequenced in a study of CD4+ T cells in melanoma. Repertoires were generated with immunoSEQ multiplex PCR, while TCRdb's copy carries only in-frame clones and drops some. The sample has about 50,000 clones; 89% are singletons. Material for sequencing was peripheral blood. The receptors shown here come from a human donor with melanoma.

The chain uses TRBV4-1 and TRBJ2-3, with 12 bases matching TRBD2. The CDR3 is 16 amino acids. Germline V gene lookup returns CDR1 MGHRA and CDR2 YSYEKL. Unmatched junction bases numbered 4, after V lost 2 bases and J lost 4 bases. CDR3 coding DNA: TGCGCCAGCAGCCAACTAGCGGGGGGGCAGTCAGATACGCAGTATTTT. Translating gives CASSQLAGGQSDTQYF.

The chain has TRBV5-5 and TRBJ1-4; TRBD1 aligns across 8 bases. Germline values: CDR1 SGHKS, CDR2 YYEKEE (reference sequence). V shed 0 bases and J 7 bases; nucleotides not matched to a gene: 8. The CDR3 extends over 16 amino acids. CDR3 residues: CASSLDRGVDGEKLFF. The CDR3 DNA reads TGTGCCAGCAGCTTGGACAGGGGGGTAGATGGTGAAAAACTGTTTTTT. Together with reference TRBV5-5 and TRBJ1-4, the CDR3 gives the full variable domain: DAGVTQSPTHLIKTRGQQVTLRCSPISGHKSVSWYQQVLGQGPQFIFQYYEKEERGRGNFPDRFSARQFPNYSSELNVNALLLGDSALYLCASSLDRGVDGEKLFFGSGTQLSVL.

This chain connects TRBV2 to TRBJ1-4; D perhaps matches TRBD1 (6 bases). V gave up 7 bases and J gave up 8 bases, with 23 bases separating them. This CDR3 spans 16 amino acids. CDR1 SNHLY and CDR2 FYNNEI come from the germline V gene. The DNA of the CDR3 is TGTGCCAGCACTCCAACATTAGGGGGGTCAGGGGAAAAACTGTTTTTT. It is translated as CASTPTLGGSGEKLFF.

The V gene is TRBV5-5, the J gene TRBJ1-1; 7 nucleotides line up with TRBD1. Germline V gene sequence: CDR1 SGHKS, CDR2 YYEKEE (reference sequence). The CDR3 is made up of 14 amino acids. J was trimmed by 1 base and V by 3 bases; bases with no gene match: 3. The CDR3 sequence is CASSWGQQNTEAFF. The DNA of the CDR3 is TGTGCCAGCAGCTGGGGACAGCAGAACACTGAAGCTTTCTTT.

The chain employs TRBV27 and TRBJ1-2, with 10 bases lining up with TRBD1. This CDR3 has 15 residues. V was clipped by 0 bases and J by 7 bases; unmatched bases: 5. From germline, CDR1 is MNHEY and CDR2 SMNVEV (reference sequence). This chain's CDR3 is CASSLSRDRGSGYTF. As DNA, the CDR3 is TGTGCCAGCAGTTTATCGCGGGACAGGGGATCTGGCTACACCTTC.

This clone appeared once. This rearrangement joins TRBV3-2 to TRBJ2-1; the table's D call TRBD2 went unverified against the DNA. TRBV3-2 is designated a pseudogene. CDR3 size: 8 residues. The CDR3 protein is CAPNEQFF. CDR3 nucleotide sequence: TGTGCCCCGAATGAGCAGTTCTTC.

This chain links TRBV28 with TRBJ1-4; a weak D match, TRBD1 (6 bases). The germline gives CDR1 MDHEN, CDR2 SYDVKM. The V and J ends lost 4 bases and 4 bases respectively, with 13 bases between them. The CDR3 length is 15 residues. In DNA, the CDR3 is TGTGCCAGCAGTTCCGGACAGCTTATTAATGAAAAACTGTTTTTT. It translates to CASSSGQLINEKLFF.

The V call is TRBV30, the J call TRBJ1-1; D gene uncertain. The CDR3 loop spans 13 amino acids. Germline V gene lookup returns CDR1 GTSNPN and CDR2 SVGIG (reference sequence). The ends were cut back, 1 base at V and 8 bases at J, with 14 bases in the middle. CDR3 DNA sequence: TGTGCCTGGAGTGACCAGTGGCAGGAGGAAGCTTTCTTT. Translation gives CAWSDQWQEEAFF.

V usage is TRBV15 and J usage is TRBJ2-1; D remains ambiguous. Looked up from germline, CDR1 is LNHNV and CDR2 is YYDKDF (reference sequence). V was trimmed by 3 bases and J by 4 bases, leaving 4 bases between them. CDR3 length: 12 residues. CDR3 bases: TGTGCCACCAGCAGCACATACAATGAGCAGTTCTTC. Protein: CATSSTYNEQFF.

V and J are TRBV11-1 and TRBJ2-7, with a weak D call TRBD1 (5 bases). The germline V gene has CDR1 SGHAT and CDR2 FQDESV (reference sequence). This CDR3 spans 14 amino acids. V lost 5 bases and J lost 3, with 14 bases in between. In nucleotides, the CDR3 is TGTGCCAGCAGCAACGACAGAATTAACTACGAGCAGTACTTC. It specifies CASSNDRINYEQYF.

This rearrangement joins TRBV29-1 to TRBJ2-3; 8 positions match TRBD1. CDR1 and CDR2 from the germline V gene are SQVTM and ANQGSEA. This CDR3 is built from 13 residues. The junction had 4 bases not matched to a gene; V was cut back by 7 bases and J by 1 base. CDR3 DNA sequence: TGCAGCGGGGACAGGTCAGGCACAGATACGCAGTATTTT. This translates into CSGDRSGTDTQYF.

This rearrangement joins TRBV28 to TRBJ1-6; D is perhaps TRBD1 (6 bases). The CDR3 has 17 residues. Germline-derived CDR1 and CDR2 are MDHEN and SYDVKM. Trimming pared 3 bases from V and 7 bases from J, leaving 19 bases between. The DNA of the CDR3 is TGTGCCAGCAGTTTTGCTCACCTCCGGGACACAAATTCACCCCTCCACTTT. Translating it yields CASSFAHLRDTNSPLHF.

The CDR3 DNA follows: TGCGCCAGCAGCTCCGGGACAGGGGCTGAAGCTTTCTTT. Its protein is CASSSGTGAEAFF. This chain joins TRBV5-1 and TRBJ1-1; 10 positions match TRBD1. The V gene's germline CDR1 is SGHRS and CDR2 YFSETQ. The CDR3 runs to 13 residues. Trimming took 3 bases from V and 6 from J; bases not matched to a gene: 2.

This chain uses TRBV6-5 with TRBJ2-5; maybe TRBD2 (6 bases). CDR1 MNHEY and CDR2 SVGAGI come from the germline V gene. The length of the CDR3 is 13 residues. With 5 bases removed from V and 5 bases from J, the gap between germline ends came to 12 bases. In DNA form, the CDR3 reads TGTGCCAGCAGTGCACGTGGAGGGGAGACCCAGTACTTC. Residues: CASSARGGETQYF.

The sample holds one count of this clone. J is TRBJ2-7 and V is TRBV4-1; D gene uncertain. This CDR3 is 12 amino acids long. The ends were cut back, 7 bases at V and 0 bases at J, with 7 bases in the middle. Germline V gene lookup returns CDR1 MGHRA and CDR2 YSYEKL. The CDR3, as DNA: TGCGCCAGCATCTCAAGCTCCTACGAGCAGTACTTC. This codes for CASISSSYEQYF.

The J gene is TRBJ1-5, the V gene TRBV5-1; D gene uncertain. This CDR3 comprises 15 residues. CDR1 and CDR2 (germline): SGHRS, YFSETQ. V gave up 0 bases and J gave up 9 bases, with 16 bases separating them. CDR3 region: CASSLAESVSGPQHF. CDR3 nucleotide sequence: TGCGCCAGCAGCTTGGCCGAGTCCGTGAGTGGGCCCCAGCATTTT.

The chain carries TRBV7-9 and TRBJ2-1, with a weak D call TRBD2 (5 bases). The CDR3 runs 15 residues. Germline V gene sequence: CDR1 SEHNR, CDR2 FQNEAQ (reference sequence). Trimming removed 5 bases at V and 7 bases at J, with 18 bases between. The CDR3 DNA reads TGTGCCAGCAGCCAAAGCGGTTCCTGGAGAAATGAGCAGTTCTTC. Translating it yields CASSQSGSWRNEQFF.

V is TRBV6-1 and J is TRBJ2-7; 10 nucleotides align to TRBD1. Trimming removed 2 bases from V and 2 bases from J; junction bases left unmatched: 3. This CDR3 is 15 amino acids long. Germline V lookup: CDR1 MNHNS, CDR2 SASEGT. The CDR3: CASSERGQGPYEQYF. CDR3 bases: TGTGCCAGCAGTGAAAGGGGACAGGGGCCCTACGAGCAGTACTTC.